This TCR delta chain was observed in a study of fetal and pediatric gammadelta thymocytes (dated by TCRdb to 2021 to 2024). As for the study more broadly: Previously published data and newly generated, unpublished data were combined in the bulk gammadelta thymocyte repertoires, which were used to strengthen a single-cell study of gammadelta thymocyte development. In total, the bulk gammadelta thymocyte repertoire set covered about 10 subjects, made up of 7 pediatric thymus donors and 3 fetal thymus donors. The bulk gammadelta thymocyte repertoires combined unpublished data with previously published data (refs 27,28). Bulk TCR repertoire data were added to increase subject numbers and strengthen the CDR3 publicity analysis.

The research as a whole found: Compared with post-natal repertoires, fetal gammadelta thymocyte repertoires had previously been reported to be enriched for TRDV2, TRGV8 and TRGV9 usage, low N additions and public CDR3s.

Sequencing was carried out with an Illumina MiSeq. Per the source publication's procedure: To analyze publicity, the Vgamma9Vdelta2 and nonVgamma9Vdelta2 bulk CDR3 files from each subject were merged so that every subject had one combined repertoire. CDR3 publicity was given a score from 0 to 19 by checking each amino acid sequence across 9 single-cell datasets and 9 to 10 bulk repertoires with base R and dplyr. TCRdb recomputed clones from the public reads with CATT; identical DNA rows were then combined. TCRdb's processing, not the study's, gives the V and J calls here. The sample table holds around 1,700 delta-chain clones, of which 12% to 15% were seen once. Jointly, the top ten make up roughly 6.6% of the sample. Thymocytes were stained with Zombie NIR viability dye plus antibodies to CD3 (UCHT1), TCRgammadelta (11F2), TCRVgamma9 (IMMU360) and TCRVdelta2 (IMMU389). Bulk TRD and TRG CDR3 repertoires were generated separately from sorted Vgamma9Vdelta2 and nonVgamma9Vdelta2 gammadelta thymocytes of human fetal and pediatric thymuses. In Belgium, pediatric thymus tissue was obtained from children undergoing cardiac surgery. The ages of the pediatric thymus donors in the study ranged between about 1 and 12 years. Thymic cell suspensions were prepared from fetal and post-natal thymuses as described previously. CD3+ gammadeltaTCR+ Vgamma9+ Vdelta2+ cells were sorted as Vgamma9Vdelta2 thymocytes. Cells were sorted on a FACS Aria III cell sorter (BD Biosciences).

Per the germline V gene, GEAIGNYY is the CDR1 and EKD is the CDR2. Taken from cysteine to phenylalanine, the CDR3 has 22 residues. The entry retains the CDR3 DNA only, 66 bases that are in frame from base 1. As regards this clone: There is no known antigen for this receptor. A much larger clone is a single base away; this may be a read error.

The receptor's source is a child who underwent cardiac surgery and was recorded as healthy. V gene assignment gives TRDV2, but the J gene was left uncalled; the table's D call, TRDD3, has no DNA check behind it. What was sequenced was Vgamma9Vdelta2 gamma-delta T cells from the thymus. The cell subset or site label, as the study defines it: sorted CD3+gammadeltaTCR+Vgamma9+Vdelta2+ thymocytes. The CDR3 sequence is CACDSKPVLGDVSSWDTRQRFF. The nucleotides read TGTGCCTGTGACTCTAAACCGGTACTGGGGGATGTTAGCTCCTGGGACACCCGACAGAGGTTTTTC.